The 12 T cell receptor beta chains below come from one sample, sequenced in a study of blood T cell repertoires in COVID-19. Produced via immunoSEQ multiplex PCR; TCRdb's table is partial and in-frame only. There are roughly 70,000 clones in the sample; roughly 91% occur only once, and approximately 1.4% lies in the top ten. The sample consisted of peripheral blood. These TCRs come from a human donor in a cohort sampled during active COVID-19.

This chain links TRBV21-1 with TRBJ2-2; whether TRBD1, the table's D call, matches the DNA was not checked. TRBV21-1 is reported as a pseudogene. The CDR3 is 18 amino acids. The CDR3 DNA is TGTGCCAGCAGCAAGTCAAAGGGCAGGGGGCGCTGGACCGGGGAGCTGTTTTTT. Amino acid sequence: CASSKSKGRGRWTGELFF.

This clone has just one count. The chain uses TRBV5-1 and TRBJ2-1, with 8 bases fitting TRBD2. Looked up from germline, CDR1 is SGHRS and CDR2 is YFSETQ. The CDR3 sequence is 13 residues long. The V gene end was trimmed by 4 bases and the J gene end by 12 bases; junction bases not matched to a gene: 9. DNA of the CDR3: TGCGCCAGCAGCCTGGAAGCGGGAGCGCGGCAGTTCTTC. It is translated as CASSLEAGARQFF.

The chain links TRBV2 to TRBJ2-1; TRBD2 matches at 9 bases. Germline V gene sequence: CDR1 SNHLY, CDR2 FYNNEI. The J segment lost 4 bases and the V segment lost 5 bases, leaving 6 bases of the junction unmatched. The CDR3 consists of 15 residues. This chain's CDR3 is CASSRTSAGYNEQFF. As DNA, the CDR3 is TGTGCCAGCAGTCGGACTAGCGCCGGGTACAATGAGCAGTTCTTC.

This chain uses TRBV5-1 with TRBJ2-5, with D uncertain. Germline loops: CDR1 SGHRS, CDR2 YFSETQ. The CDR3 is 15 amino acids. Trimming took 1 base from V and 2 from J, leaving 12 bases between them. Here the CDR3 DNA reads TGCGCCAGCAGCTTGATAAGCGCGGTTCAAGAGACCCAGTACTTC. It translates to CASSLISAVQETQYF.

This sequence joins TRBV29-1 and TRBJ2-5, with TRBD1 as a possible D gene (6 bases). Trimming took off 5 bases at V and 5 bases at J, with 15 bases between the two ends. Germline V gene sequence: CDR1 SQVTM, CDR2 ANQGSEA. The CDR3 runs 13 residues. The CDR3 region is CSVLHLGAETQYF. DNA for the CDR3: TGCAGCGTTCTTCATCTGGGGGCGGAGACCCAGTACTTC.

This CDR3 reads CASSPYDGRSNEQFF. In DNA, the CDR3 is TGTGCCAGCAGTCCATATGACGGGAGAAGTAATGAGCAGTTCTTC. V gene TRBV4-2 combines with J gene TRBJ2-1; tentatively, D is TRBD2 (6 bases). CDR3 length: 15 amino acids. With 6 bases removed from V and 7 bases from J, the gap between germline ends came to 19 bases. Looked up from germline, CDR1 is LGHNA and CDR2 is YNFKEQ.

The rearrangement uses TRBV19 and TRBJ1-4; TRBD1 aligns across 12 bases. V gave up 0 bases and J gave up 7 bases; unmatched junction bases: 6. Germline loops: CDR1 LNHDA, CDR2 SQIVND (reference sequence). The CDR3 is 17 amino acids. The CDR3 DNA follows: TGTGCCAGTAGTATAGATGGGACAGGGGGCGTCGGTGAAAAACTGTTTTTT. Its protein product is CASSIDGTGGVGEKLFF.

The chain is built from TRBV6-2 or TRBV6-3 and TRBJ2-5; weak D call: TRBD2 (5 bases). Germline V CDR1 and CDR2: MNHEY, SVGEGT. CDR3 size: 15 residues. Trimming left V 0 bases short and J 7 bases short, with 15 bases between. The CDR3 region is CASSYSEAVVWTQYF. In DNA form, the CDR3 reads TGTGCCAGCAGTTACTCGGAGGCGGTTGTATGGACCCAGTACTTC.

The rearrangement joins TRBV27 to TRBJ2-2; TRBD2 aligns across 11 bases. This CDR3 has 18 residues. V lost 2 bases and J lost 6; bases outside the gene matches: 11. Germline V gene sequence: CDR1 MNHEY, CDR2 SMNVEV (reference sequence). The CDR3 spells CASSLIRLAGGPAGELFF. Here the CDR3 DNA reads TGTGCCAGCAGTTTAATACGGCTAGCGGGAGGTCCAGCCGGGGAGCTGTTTTTT.

V is TRBV6-8 and J is TRBJ1-5; a weak D match, TRBD1 (6 bases). The germline V gene encodes CDR1 MNHGY and CDR2 SAAAGT. Trimming cost V 6 bases and J 1 base, with 13 bases left between them. This CDR3 is 15 amino acids long. The CDR3 sequence is CASRLRGRSNQPQHF. The CDR3 DNA reads TGTGCCAGCAGACTCAGGGGTAGGAGCAATCAGCCCCAGCATTTT.

This clone was detected only a few times. CDR3 residues: CASSLAGVQETQYF. CDR3 coding DNA: TGTGCCAGCAGCCTCGCCGGGGTCCAAGAGACCCAGTACTTC. This rearrangement joins TRBV7-2 to TRBJ2-5; D perhaps matches TRBD2 (5 bases). V lost 5 bases and J 1 base, leaving 11 bases between the germline ends. This CDR3 is 14 amino acids long. CDR1 and CDR2 (germline): SGHTA, FQGNSA.

The CDR3: CSVEGGRGFEDTQYF. CDR3 DNA sequence: TGCAGCGTTGAAGGGGGCAGGGGATTTGAAGATACGCAGTATTTT. The chain uses TRBV29-1 and TRBJ2-3; a possible D gene is TRBD1 (6 bases). The CDR3 sequence is 15 residues long. Germline CDR1 and CDR2: SQVTM and ANQGSEA. The V and J ends lost 1 base and 5 bases respectively, with 16 bases between them.